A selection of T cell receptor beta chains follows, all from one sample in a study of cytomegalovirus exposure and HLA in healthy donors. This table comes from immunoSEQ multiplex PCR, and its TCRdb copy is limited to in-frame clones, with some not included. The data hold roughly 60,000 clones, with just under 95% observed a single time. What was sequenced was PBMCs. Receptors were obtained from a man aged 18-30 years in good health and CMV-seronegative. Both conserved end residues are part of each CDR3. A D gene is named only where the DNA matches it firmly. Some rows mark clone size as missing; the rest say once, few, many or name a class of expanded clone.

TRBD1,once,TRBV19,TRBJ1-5,TGTGCCAGTAGTCTAGGACAGGGGATGGTTCAGCCCCAGCATTTT,CASSLGQGMVQPQHF
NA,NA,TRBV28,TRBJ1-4,TGTGCCAGCAGAACCCTCCGGGGGACTAATGAAAAACTGTTTTTT,CASRTLRGTNEKLFF
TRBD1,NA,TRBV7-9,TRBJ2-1,TGTGCCAGCAGCTTAATCAGGACAGGGGTAAGCTATGAGCAGTTCTTC,CASSLIRTGVSYEQFF
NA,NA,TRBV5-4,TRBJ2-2,TGTGCCAGCCAGACCACAACAGGGAGCGCATCCGGGGAGCTGTTTTTT,CASQTTTGSASGELFF
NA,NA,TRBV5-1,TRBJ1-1,TGCGCCAGCAGCGTTTCGACTACGAACACTGAAGCTTTCTTT,CASSVSTTNTEAFF
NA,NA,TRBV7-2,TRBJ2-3,TGTGCCAGCACCTTCCCGGGCACAGATACGCAGTATTTT,CASTFPGTDTQYF
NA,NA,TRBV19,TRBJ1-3,TGTGCCACCGAACGGGGAAACTCTGGAAACACCATATATTTT,CATERGNSGNTIYF
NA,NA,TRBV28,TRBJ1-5,TGTGCCAGCAGTTTACAGGGGCTCAACCTCAATCAGCCCCAGCATTTT,CASSLQGLNLNQPQHF
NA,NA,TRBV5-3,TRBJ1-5,TGTGCCAGAAGCTTGGAAGGAGTACCCTATCAGCCCCAGCATTTT,CARSLEGVPYQPQHF
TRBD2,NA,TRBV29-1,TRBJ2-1,TGCAGCGTCATTTCCGGGACTAGCGGGAGATTTTCCAATGAGCAGTTCTTC,CSVISGTSGRFSNEQFF
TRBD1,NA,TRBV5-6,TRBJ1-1,TGTGCCAGCAGCGCACAGGGGTGGGGGAAGGACACTGAAGCTTTCTTT,CASSAQGWGKDTEAFF
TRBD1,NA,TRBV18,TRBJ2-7,TGTGCCAGCTCACCACTTGGGACAGGGGCCTACGAGCAGTACTTC,CASSPLGTGAYEQYF
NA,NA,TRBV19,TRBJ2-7,TGTGCCAGTAGTGAAGCGGAGTATAACTACGAGCAGTACTTC,CASSEAEYNYEQYF
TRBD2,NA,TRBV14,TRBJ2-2,TGTGCCAGCAGCCAAGGACTAGCGGGCCTGAACACCGGGGAGCTGTTTTTT,CASSQGLAGLNTGELFF
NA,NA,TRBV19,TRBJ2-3,TGTGCCAGTAGTATAGTGTCAGGCAGGGCCACAGATACGCAGTATTTT,CASSIVSGRATDTQYF
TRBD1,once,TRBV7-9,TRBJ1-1,TGTGCCAGCAGCCCGGGACAGGGGGCGGATACTGAAGCTTTCTTT,CASSPGQGADTEAFF
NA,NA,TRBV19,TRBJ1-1,TGTGCCAGTAGAGGAGGGAGTAACACTGAAGCTTTCTTT,CASRGGSNTEAFF
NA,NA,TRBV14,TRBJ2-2,TGTGCCAGCAGCCCAAGAACGGACACCGGGGAGCTGTTTTTT,CASSPRTDTGELFF
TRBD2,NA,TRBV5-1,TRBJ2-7,TGCGCCAGCAGCGCGGGACTAGGAAGGGTTCTCGAGCAGTACTTC,CASSAGLGRVLEQYF
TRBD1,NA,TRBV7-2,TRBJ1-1,TGTGCCAGCAGCGTAGCACAGGGGCAGAACACTGAAGCTTTCTTT,CASSVAQGQNTEAFF
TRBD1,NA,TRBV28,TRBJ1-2,TGTGCCAGCAGTCCCCGGGACAGGCAAACCTATGGCTACACCTTC,CASSPRDRQTYGYTF
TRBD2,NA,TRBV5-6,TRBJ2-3,TGTGCCAGCAGCCCAAGACTAGCGGGAGGATATGATACGCAGTATTTT,CASSPRLAGGYDTQYF
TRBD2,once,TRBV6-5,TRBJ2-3,TGTGCCAGCAGTCATACTAGCGGTGACACAGATACGCAGTATTTT,CASSHTSGDTDTQYF
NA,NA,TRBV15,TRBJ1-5,TGTGCCACCAGCAGAGATTGGGAGAATCAGCCCCAGCATTTT,CATSRDWENQPQHF
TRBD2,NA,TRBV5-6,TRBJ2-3,TGTGCCAGCAGCTTAGCGGGAGGCACAGATACGCAGTATTTT,CASSLAGGTDTQYF
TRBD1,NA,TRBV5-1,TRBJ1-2,TGCGCCAGCAGGAACCCTTACGCGACAGGGCGTGAGGGCTACACCTTC,CASRNPYATGREGYTF
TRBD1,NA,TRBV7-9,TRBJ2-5,TGTGCCAGCAGCGGGTCCGACAGGGTACGGGAGACCCAGTACTTC,CASSGSDRVRETQYF